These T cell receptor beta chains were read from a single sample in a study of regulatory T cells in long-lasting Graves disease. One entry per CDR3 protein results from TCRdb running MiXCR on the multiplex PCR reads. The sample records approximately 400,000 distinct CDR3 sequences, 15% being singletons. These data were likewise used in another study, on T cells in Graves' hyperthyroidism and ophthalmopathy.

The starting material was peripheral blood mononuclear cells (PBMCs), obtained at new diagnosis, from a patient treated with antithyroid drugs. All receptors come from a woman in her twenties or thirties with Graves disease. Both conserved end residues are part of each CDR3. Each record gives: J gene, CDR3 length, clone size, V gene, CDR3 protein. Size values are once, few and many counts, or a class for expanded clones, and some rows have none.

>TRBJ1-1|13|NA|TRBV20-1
CSAPAGGLSEAFF
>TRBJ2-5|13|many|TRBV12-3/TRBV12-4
CASSPGDRKTQYF
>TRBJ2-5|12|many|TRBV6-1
CASNNREETQYF
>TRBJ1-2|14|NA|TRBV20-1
CSARDHVPNYGYTF
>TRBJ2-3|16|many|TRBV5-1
CASRSLAGGLADTQYF
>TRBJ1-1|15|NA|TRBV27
CASSPPQSRNTEAFF
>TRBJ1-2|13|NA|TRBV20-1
CSASDGPNYGYTF
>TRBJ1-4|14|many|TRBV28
CASSLGDGYEKLFF
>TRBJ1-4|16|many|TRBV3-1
CASSQEGAGQGEKLFF
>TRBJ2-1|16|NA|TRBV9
CASSDRERISYNEQFF
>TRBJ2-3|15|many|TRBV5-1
CASFRGRSSTDTQYF
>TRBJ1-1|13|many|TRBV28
CASSLGRTGEAFF
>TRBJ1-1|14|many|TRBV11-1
CASRKQGEDTEAFF
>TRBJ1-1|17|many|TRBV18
CASSSLPRDRANTEAFF
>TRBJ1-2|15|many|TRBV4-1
CASSQDWSAAYGYTF
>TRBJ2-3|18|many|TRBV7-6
CASSLGAGLAASTDTQYF
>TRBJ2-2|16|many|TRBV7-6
CASRLAGGGNTGELFF
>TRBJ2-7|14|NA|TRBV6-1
CASGLGLGTYEQYF
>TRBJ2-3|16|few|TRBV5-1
CASSSGLAGGRDTQYF
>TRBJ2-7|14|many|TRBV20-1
CSAQQGRGRYEQYF
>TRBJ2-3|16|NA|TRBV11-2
CASSHTTPGRRDTQYF